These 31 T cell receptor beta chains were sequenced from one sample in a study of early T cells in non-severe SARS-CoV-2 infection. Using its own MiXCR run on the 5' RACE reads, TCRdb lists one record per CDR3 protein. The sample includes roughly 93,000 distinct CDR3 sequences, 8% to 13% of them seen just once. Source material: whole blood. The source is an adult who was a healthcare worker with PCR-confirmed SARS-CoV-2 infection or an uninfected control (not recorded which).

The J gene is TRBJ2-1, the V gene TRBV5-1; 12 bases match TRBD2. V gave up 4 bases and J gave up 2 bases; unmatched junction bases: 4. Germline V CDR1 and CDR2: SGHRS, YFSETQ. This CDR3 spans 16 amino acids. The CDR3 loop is CASSPTSGRAYNEQFF. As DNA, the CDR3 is TGCGCCAGCAGCCCGACTAGCGGGAGAGCCTACAATGAGCAGTTCTTC.

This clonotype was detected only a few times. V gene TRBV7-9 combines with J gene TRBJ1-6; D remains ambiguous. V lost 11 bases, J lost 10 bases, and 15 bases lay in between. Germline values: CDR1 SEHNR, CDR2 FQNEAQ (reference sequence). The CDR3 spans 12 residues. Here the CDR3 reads CASFRVGSPLHF. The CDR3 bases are TGTGCCTCGTTCCGGGTAGGCTCACCCCTCCACTTT.

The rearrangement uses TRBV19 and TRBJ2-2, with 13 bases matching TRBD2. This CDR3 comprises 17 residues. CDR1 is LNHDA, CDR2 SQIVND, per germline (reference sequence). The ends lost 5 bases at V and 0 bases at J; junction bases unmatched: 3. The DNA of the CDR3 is TGTGCCAGTAGTCTGACTAGCGGGAGGACGAACACCGGGGAGCTGTTTTTT. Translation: CASSLTSGRTNTGELFF.

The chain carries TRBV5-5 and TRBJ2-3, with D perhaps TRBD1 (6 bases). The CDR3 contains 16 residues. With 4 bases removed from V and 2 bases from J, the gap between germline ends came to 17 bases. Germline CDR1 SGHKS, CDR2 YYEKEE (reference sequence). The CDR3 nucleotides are TGTGCCAGCAGCCCCCCAACGACAGGATTCACAGATACGCAGTATTTT. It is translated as CASSPPTTGFTDTQYF.

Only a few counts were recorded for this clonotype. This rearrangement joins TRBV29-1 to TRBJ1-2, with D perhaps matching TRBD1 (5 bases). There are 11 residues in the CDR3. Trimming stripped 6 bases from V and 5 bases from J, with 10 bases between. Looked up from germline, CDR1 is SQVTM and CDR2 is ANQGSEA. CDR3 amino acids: CSVPGGYGYTF. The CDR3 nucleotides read TGCAGCGTGCCGGGGGGATATGGCTACACCTTC.

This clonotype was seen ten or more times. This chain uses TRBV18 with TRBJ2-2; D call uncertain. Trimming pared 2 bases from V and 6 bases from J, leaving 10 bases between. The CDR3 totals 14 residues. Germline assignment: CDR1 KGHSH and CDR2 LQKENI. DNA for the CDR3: TGTGCCAGCTCACCAGTGCATCCCCCCGGGGAGCTGTTTTTT. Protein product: CASSPVHPPGELFF.

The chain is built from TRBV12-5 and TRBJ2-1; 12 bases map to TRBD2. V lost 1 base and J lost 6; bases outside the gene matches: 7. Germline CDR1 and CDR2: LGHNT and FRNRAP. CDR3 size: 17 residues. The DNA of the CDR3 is TGTGCTAGTGGTTTGGGGCTAGCGGGAGGGCCGGGCAATGAGCAGTTCTTC. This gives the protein CASGLGLAGGPGNEQFF.

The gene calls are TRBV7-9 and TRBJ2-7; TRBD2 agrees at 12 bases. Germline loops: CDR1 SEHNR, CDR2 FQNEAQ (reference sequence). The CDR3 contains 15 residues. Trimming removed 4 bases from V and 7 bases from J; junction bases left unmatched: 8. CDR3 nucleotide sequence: TGTGCCAGCAGCTCTCCTAGCGGGAGGGCGGGTGAGCAGTACTTC. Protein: CASSSPSGRAGEQYF.

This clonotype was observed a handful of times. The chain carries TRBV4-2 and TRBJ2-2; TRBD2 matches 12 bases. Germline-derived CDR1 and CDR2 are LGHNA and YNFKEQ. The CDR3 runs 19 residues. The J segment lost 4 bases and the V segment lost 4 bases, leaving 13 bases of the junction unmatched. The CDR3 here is CASSLELAGGPRGTGELFF. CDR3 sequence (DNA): TGTGCCAGCAGCCTAGAGCTAGCGGGAGGGCCTCGGGGCACCGGGGAGCTGTTTTTT.

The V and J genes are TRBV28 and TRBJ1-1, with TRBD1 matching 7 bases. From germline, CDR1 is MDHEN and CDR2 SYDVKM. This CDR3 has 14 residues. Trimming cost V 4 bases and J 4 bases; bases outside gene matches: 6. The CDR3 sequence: CASSSSDRSTEAFF. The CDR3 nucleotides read TGTGCCAGCAGTTCGTCGGACAGGTCCACTGAAGCTTTCTTT.

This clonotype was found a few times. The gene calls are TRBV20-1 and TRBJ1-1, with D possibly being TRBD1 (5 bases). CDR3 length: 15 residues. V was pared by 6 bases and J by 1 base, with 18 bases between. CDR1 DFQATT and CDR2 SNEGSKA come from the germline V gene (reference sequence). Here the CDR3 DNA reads TGCAGTGCAGCAGCCGGGACCCAACGGAACACTGAAGCTTTCTTT. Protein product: CSAAAGTQRNTEAFF.

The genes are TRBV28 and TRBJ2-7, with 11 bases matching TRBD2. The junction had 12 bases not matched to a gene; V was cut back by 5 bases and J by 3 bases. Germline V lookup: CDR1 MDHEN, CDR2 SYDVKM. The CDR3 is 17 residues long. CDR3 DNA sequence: TGTGCCAGCAGTATTAGCGGGAGGGCCTTGCCCTTCTACGAGCAGTACTTC. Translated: CASSISGRALPFYEQYF.

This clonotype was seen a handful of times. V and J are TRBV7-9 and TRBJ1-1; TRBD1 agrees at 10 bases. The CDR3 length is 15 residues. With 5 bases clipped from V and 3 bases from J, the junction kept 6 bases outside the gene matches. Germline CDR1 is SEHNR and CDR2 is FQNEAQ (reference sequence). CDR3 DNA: TGTGCCAGCAGCATCCGACAGGGGGCGCACACTGAAGCTTTCTTT. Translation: CASSIRQGAHTEAFF.

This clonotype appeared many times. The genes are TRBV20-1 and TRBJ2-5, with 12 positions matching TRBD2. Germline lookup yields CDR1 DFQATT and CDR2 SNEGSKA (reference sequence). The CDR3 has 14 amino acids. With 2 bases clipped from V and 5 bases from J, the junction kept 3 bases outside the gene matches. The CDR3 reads CSARQTSGSETQYF. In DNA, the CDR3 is TGCAGTGCTAGACAGACTAGCGGGAGTGAGACCCAGTACTTC.

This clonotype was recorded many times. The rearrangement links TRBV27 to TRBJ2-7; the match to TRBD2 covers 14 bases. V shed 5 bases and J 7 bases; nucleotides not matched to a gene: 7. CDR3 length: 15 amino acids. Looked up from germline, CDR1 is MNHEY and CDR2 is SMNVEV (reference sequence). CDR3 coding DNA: TGTGCCAGCAGTCACGGGACTAGCGGGAGCCAAGAGCAGTACTTC. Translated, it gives CASSHGTSGSQEQYF.

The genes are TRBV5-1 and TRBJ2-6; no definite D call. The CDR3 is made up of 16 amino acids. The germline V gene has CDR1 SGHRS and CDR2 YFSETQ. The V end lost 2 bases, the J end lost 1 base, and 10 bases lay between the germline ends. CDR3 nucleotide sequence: TGCGCCAGCAGCTTTACCATGGGTTCTGGGGCCAACGTCCTGACTTTC. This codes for CASSFTMGSGANVLTF.

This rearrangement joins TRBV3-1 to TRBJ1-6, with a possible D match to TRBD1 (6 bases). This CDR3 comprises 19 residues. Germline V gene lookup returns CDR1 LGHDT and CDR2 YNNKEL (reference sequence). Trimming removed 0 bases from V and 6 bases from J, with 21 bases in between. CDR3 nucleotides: TGTGCCAGCAGCCAAGATCAGGGTGGCAGGGGCCTTACTAATTCACCCCTCCACTTT. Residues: CASSQDQGGRGLTNSPLHF.

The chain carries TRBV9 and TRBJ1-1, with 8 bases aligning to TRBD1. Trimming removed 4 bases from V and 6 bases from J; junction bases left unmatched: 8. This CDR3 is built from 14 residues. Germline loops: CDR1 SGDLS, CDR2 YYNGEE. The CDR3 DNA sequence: TGTGCCAGCAGCCCAGGACAGGGTTGGTCTGAAGCTTTCTTT. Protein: CASSPGQGWSEAFF.

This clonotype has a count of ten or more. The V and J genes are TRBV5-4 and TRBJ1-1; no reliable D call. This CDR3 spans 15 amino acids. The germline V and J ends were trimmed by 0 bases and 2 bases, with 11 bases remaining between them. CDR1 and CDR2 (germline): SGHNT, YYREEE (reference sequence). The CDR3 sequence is CASSLGQPANTEAFF. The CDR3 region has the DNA TGTGCCAGCAGCTTGGGTCAGCCGGCTAACACTGAAGCTTTCTTT.

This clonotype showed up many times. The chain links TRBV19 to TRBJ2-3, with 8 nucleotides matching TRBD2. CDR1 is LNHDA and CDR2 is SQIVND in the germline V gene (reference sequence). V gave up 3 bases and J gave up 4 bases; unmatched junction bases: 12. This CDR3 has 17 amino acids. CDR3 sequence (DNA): TGTGCCAGTAGTATCACCGGGACTAGAAGGCTAGCAGATACGCAGTATTTT. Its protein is CASSITGTRRLADTQYF.

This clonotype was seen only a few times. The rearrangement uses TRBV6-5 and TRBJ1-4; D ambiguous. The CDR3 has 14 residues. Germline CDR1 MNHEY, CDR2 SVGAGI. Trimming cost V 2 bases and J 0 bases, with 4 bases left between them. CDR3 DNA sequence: TGTGCCAGCAGTTACGTATCAACTAATGAAAAACTGTTTTTT. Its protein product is CASSYVSTNEKLFF.

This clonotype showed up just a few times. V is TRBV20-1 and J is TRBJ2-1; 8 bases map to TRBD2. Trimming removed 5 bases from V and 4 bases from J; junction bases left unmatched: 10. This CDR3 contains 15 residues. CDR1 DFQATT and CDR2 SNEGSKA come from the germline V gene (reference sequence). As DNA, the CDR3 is TGCAGTGCTCCCGAGTTCCGGGGGGGGTACAATGAGCAGTTCTTC. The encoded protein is CSAPEFRGGYNEQFF.

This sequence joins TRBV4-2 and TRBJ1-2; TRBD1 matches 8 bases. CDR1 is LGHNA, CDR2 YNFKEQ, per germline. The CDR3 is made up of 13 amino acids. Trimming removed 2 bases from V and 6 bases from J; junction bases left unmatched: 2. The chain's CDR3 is CASSQQGAHGYTF. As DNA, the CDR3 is TGTGCCAGCAGCCAACAGGGGGCGCATGGCTACACCTTC.

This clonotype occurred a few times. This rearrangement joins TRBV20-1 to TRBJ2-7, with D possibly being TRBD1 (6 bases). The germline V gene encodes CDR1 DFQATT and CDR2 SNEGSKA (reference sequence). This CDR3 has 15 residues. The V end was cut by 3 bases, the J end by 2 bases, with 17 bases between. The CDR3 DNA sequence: TGCAGTGCTAGTCCAGGGGCACACCCAACCTACGAGCAGTACTTC. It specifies CSASPGAHPTYEQYF.

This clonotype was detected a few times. This CDR3 is CASSLDPPRMNYGYTF. The DNA for the CDR3 is TGTGCCAGCAGCTTAGATCCCCCCAGAATGAACTATGGCTACACCTTC. The chain uses TRBV11-2 and TRBJ1-2; D gene unclear. The CDR3 has 16 residues. In germline, CDR1 is SGHAT, CDR2 FQNNGV. V was trimmed by 0 bases and J by 2 bases, leaving 13 bases between them.

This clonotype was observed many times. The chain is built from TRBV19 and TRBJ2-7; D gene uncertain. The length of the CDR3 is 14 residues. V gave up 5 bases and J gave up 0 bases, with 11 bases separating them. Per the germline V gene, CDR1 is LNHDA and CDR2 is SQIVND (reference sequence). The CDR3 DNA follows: TGTGCCAGTAGTTCTGACTCCTTCTCCTACGAGCAGTACTTC. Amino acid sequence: CASSSDSFSYEQYF.

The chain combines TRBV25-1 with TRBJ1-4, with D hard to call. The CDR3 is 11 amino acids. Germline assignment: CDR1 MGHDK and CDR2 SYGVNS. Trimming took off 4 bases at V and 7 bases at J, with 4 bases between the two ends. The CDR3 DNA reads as TGTGCCAGCAGTGGGAGTGAAAAACTGTTTTTT. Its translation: CASSGSEKLFF.

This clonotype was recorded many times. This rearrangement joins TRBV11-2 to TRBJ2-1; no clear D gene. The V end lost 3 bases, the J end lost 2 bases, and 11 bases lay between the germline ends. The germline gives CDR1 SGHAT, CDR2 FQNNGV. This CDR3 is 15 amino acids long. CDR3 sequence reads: CASSFARAAYNEQFF. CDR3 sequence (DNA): TGTGCCAGCAGCTTTGCTAGGGCAGCCTACAATGAGCAGTTCTTC.

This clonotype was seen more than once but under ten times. The CDR3 DNA sequence: TGCAGTGCTTACCAGTTGGGGCGGTTTGAAAAACTGTTTTTT. Its protein is CSAYQLGRFEKLFF. The V and J genes are TRBV20-1 and TRBJ1-4; a possible D gene is TRBD1 (5 bases). CDR3 length: 14 residues. Trimming stripped 5 bases from V and 7 bases from J, with 17 bases between. Germline V gene data show CDR1 as DFQATT and CDR2 as SNEGSKA (reference sequence).

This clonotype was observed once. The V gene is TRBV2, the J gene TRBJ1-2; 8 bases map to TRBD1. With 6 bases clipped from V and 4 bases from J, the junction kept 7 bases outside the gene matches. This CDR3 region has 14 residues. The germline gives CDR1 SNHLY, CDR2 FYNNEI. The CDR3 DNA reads TGTGCCAGCAGACCCAGGGGGCGCAGCTATGGCTACACCTTC. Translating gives CASRPRGRSYGYTF.

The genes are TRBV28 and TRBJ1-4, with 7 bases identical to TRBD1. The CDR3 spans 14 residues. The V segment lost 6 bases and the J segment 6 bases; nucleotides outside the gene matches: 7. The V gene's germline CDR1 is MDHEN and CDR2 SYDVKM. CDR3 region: CASSLTGYDEKLFF. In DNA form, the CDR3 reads TGTGCCAGCAGCCTGACAGGGTACGATGAAAAACTGTTTTTT.